This T cell receptor (beta chain) was retrieved from a study of T-cell memory formation after mild COVID-19. One entry per CDR3 protein results from TCRdb running MiXCR on the 5' RACE reads. The sample lists 310,000 or so distinct CDR3 sequences, less than 20% occurring once. Trimming took 4 bases from V and 3 from J, leaving 6 bases between them. Per germline, CDR1 DFQATT and CDR2 SNEGSKA (reference sequence). The CDR3 is 11 amino acids. Study-level results: Whereas later expanders leaned CD4+, clones contracting day 15 to 85 showed a balanced CD4/CD8 makeup.

About this clonotype: Its target is unknown.

The V gene is TRBV20-1, the J gene TRBJ1-2; unclear D gene. The sequenced material came from PBMCs or a T cell subset sorted from them (not recorded which). The receptor's source is a man in his late teens or twenties who had mild COVID-19 (a few samples of this study predate the infection). Cell type and time point are not known. DNA of the CDR3: TGCAGTGCTAAATCAGACTATGGCTACACCTTC. Translation gives CSAKSDYGYTF.